This T cell receptor beta chain was sequenced for a study of post-analysis software for immune sequencing data. Study overall: Relapsing-remitting, secondary progressive and progressive-relapsing forms of multiple sclerosis all featured among disease courses. Overall study results and limits: About five TRBV segments, including TRBV5-6, TRBV5-1 and TRBV20-1, were more frequent in patients than controls. Controls had significantly higher normalized Chao1 diversity than multiple sclerosis patients.

This clonotype appeared a few times. Its antigen is still unknown. Trimming cost V 6 bases and J 0 bases; bases outside gene matches: 6. This CDR3 is built from 14 residues. Germline V gene lookup returns CDR1 SGHRS and CDR2 YFSETQ. Unique molecular identifiers had been added to the TCR beta cDNA libraries. MiXCR, run by TCRdb on the PCR reads, gives a single entry per CDR3 protein. Counted here are roughly 400,000 distinct CDR3 sequences, 39% occurring once; the ten biggest clones make up roughly 8.2%. The receptor comes from a girl aged 2-10 years with multiple sclerosis. The genes are TRBV5-1 and TRBJ2-7, with 7 bases fitting TRBD1. The specimen was blood. The CDR3: CASKEAGGSYEQYF. In nucleotides, the CDR3 is TGCGCCAGCAAAGAGGCAGGGGGCTCCTACGAGCAGTACTTC. The variable domain in full, completed from reference TRBV5-1 and TRBJ2-7, reads KAGVTQTPRYLIKTRGQQVTLSCSPISGHRSVSWYQQTPGQGLQFLFEYFSETQRNKGNFPGRFSGRQFSNSRSEMNVSTLELGDSALYLCASKEAGGSYEQYFGPGTRLTVT.